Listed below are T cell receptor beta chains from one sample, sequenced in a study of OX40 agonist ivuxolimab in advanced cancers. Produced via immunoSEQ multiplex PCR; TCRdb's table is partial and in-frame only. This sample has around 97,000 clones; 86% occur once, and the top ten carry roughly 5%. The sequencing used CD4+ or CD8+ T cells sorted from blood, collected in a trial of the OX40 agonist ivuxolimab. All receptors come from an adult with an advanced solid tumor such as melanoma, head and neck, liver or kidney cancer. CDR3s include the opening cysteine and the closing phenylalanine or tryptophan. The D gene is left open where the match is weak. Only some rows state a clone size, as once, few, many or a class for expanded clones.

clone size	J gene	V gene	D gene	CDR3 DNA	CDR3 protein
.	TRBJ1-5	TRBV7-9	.	TGTGCCAGCTCGACAGGCTGGGAAAATCAGCCCCAGCATTTT	CASSTGWENQPQHF
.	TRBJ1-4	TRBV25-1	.	TGTGCCAGCTCACACAGTGAAAAACTGTTTTTT	CASSHSEKLFF
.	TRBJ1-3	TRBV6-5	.	TGTGCCAGCAATCCCAGGGCTGGGAACACCATATATTTT	CASNPRAGNTIYF
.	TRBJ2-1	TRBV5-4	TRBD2	TGTGCCAGCAGCTCGAGACTAGCGGGGGCCAACAATGAGCAGTTCTTC	CASSSRLAGANNEQFF
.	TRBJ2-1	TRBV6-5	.	TGTGCCAGCAGTTACCTGGACAGCTACAATGAGCAGTTCTTC	CASSYLDSYNEQFF
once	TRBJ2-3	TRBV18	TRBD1	TGTGCCAGCTCCCCCGGCAGGGGGCTAGCCACAGATACGCAGTATTTT	CASSPGRGLATDTQYF
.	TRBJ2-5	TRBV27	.	TGTGCCAGCAGCATCTTGGGCCAGCGAGAGACCCAGTACTTC	CASSILGQRETQYF
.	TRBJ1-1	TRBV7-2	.	TGTGCCAGCAGCTTAACAGGGACGGCGAGTGAAGCTTTCTTT	CASSLTGTASEAFF
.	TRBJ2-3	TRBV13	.	TGTGCCAGCAGCCGGGACCACAGCACAGATACGCAGTATTTT	CASSRDHSTDTQYF
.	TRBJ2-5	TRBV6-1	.	TGTGCCAGCCTCGGGCGGGGTGCCTGGGAGACCCAGTACTTC	CASLGRGAWETQYF
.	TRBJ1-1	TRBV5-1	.	TGCGCCAGCAGGGAATTATCGAACACTGAAGCTTTCTTT	CASRELSNTEAFF
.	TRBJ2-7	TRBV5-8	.	TGTGCCAGCAGCCTACAGGGTTTCTACGAGCAGTACTTC	CASSLQGFYEQYF
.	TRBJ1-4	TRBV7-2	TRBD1	TGTGCCAGCAGCCCCTGGACAGGGAGGAGAGAAAAACTGTTTTTT	CASSPWTGRREKLFF
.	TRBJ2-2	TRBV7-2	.	TGTGCCAGCAGCTTTCTCAGCCCCACCGGGGAGCTGTTTTTT	CASSFLSPTGELFF
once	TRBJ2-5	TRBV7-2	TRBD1	TGTGCCAGCAGCTTAGATGGGTGGGGACAGGGGAAGACCCAGTACTTC	CASSLDGWGQGKTQYF
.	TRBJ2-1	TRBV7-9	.	TGTGCCAGCAGTTCCATGGGGCGCAATGAGCAGTTCTTC	CASSSMGRNEQFF
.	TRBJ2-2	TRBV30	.	TGTGCCTGGAATACCGGGACAATTTGGACCGGGGAGCTGTTTTTT	CAWNTGTIWTGELFF
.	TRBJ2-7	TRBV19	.	TGTGCCAGTAAGCGATGGGGTGCGGACGAGCAGTACTTC	CASKRWGADEQYF
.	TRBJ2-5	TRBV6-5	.	TGTGCCAGCAAGCGGTTTGGAGAGACCCAGTACTTC	CASKRFGETQYF
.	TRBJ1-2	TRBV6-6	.	TGTGCCAGCAAGAGCCGGGACATGAGGAACTATGGCTACACCTTC	CASKSRDMRNYGYTF
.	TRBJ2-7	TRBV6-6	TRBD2	TGTGCCACCGGACTAGCGGGGGCCGTATCCTACGAGCAGTACTTC	CATGLAGAVSYEQYF
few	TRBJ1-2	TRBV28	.	TGTGCCAGCAGTTTAGGGTACTATGGCTACACCTTC	CASSLGYYGYTF
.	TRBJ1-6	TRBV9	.	TGTGCCAGCAGCGTAGGGTTGAAAACTTCTGATTCACCCCTCCACTTT	CASSVGLKTSDSPLHF
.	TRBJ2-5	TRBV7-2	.	TGTGCCAGCAGCTTAGGACAGGTTTTCGCGGCCCAGTACTTC	CASSLGQVFAAQYF
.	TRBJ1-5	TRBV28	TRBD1	TGTGCCAGCAGCCCCGGGACAGGCTATCAGCCCCAGCATTTT	CASSPGTGYQPQHF
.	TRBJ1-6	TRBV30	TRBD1	TGTGCCTGGAGTATGATAGGGGGCGTCTCACCCCTCCACTTT	CAWSMIGGVSPLHF
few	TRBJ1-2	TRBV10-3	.	TGTGCCATCAGTGAGTCCGTGGGGGATTACACCTTC	CAISESVGDYTF
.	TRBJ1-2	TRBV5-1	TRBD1	TGCGCCAGCAGCTTGGATAGACAGGGGGCAGGTGGCTACACCTTC	CASSLDRQGAGGYTF
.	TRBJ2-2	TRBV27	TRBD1	TGTGCCAGCAGCTACTCCCCTCCCGGGACAGGGGGCGCCGGTGACACCGGGGAGCTGTTTTTT	CASSYSPPGTGGAGDTGELFF
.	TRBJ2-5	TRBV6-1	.	TGTGCCAGCAGGCTCCTAGGCTCGGAGACCCAGTACTTC	CASRLLGSETQYF
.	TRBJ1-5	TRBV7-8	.	TGTGCCAGCAGCCCGCTTTTGCGTCGCTCCGGGGATCAGCCCCAGCATTTT	CASSPLLRRSGDQPQHF
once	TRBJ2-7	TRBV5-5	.	TGTGCCAGCAGCTTGGAAGCTACCTACGAGCAGTACTTC	CASSLEATYEQYF
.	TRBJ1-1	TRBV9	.	TGTGCCAGCAGCGTAGGAGGTACTGAAGCTTTCTTT	CASSVGGTEAFF
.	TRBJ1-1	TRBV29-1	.	TGCAGCGTTGAAGAGGGGAGTAACACTGAAGCTTTCTTT	CSVEEGSNTEAFF
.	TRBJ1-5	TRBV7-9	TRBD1	TGTGCCAGCAGTTCCGGACAGGTCAATCAGCCCCAGCATTTT	CASSSGQVNQPQHF
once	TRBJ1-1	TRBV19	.	TGTGCCAGTAGTGTCAGAGGGAACACTGAAGCTTTCTTT	CASSVRGNTEAFF
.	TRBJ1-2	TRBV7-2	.	TGTGCCAGCAGCTTACAACGCCTCAACTATGGCTACACCTTC	CASSLQRLNYGYTF
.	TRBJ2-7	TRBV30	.	TGTGCCTGGAGCGGAATGATCGGCGAGCAGTACTTC	CAWSGMIGEQYF
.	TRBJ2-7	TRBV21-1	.	TGTGCCAGCAGCAGAGTAGCGGTCGGGTACGAGCAGTACTTC	CASSRVAVGYEQYF
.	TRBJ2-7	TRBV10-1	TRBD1	TGCGCCAGCATAGACCGGTTCAGGGGGAACGAGCAGTACTTC	CASIDRFRGNEQYF
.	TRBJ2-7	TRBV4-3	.	TGCGCCAGCAGCCAAGATCGAGGGGAGCCCGCCACCTACGAGCAGTACTTC	CASSQDRGEPATYEQYF
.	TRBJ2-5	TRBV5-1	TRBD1	TGCGCCAGCAGCTTAGACAGGGCGAGGGTAGGGGCCCAGTACTTC	CASSLDRARVGAQYF
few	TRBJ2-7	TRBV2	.	TGTGCCAGCAGTGTGGGGCGCTACGAGCAGTACTTC	CASSVGRYEQYF
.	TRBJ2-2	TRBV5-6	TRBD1	TGTGCCAGCAGCTTCCGGACAGGGACCACCGGGGAGCTGTTTTTT	CASSFRTGTTGELFF
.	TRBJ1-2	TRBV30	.	TGTGCCTGGTTATGGGGGGGTTGGAGGGGCTACACCTTC	CAWLWGGWRGYTF
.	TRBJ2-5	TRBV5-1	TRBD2	TGCGCCAGCTCCCCTATGGGAGCGGGAGTTCTTTGGGAGACCCAGTACTTC	CASSPMGAGVLWETQYF
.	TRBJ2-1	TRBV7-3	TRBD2	TGTGCCAGCAGCTTACTGCCAGCGGGGGGGCCGAATGAGCAGTTCTTC	CASSLLPAGGPNEQFF
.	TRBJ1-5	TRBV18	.	TGTGCCAGCTCACCGGGGAGCAATCAGCCCCAGCATTTT	CASSPGSNQPQHF
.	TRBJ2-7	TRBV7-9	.	TGTGCCAGCAGTTCGAGGGTGCACGAGCAGTACTTC	CASSSRVHEQYF
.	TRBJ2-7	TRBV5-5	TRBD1	TGTGCCAGCAGCTTGGGGGGACAGGTTTACTACGAGCAGTACTTC	CASSLGGQVYYEQYF
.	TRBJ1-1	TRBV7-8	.	TGTGCCAGCAGCAAACATCGGATGAACACTGAAGCTTTCTTT	CASSKHRMNTEAFF
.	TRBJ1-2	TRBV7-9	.	TGTGCCAGCAGCTTAGTACAGCCTTTCTATGGCTACACCTTC	CASSLVQPFYGYTF
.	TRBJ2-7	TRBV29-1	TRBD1	TGCAGCGTTGCCCGGGACAGGGGTCCCTACGAGCAGTACTTC	CSVARDRGPYEQYF
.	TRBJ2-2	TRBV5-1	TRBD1	TGCGCCAGCAGCGCAACGCCGGGACAGGGCACCGGGGAGCTGTTTTTT	CASSATPGQGTGELFF
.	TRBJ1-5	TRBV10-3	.	TGTGCCATCTCGGGGAATGGCAATCAGCCCCAGCATTTT	CAISGNGNQPQHF
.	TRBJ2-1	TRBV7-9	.	TGTGCCAGCAGCTTTCCCCGCCACACAAACAATGAGCAGTTCTTC	CASSFPRHTNNEQFF
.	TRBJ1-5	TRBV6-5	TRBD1	TGTGCCAGCAGTCACGGGACAGGGGGCAATCAGCCCCAGCATTTT	CASSHGTGGNQPQHF
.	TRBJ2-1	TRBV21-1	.	TGTGCCAGCAGCAAGGGTGGGACTCCCTACAATGAGCAGTTCTTC	CASSKGGTPYNEQFF